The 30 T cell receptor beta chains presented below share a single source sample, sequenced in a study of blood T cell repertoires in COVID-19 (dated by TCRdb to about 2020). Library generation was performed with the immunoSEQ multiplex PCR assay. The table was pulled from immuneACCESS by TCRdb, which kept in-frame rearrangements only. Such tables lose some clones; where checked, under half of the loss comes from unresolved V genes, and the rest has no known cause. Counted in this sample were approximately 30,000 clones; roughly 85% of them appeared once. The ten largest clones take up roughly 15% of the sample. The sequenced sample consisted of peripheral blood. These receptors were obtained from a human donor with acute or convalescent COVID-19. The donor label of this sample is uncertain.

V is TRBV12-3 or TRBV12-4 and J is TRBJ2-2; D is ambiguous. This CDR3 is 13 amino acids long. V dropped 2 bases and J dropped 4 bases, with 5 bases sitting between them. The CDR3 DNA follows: TGTGCCAGCAGTTTACACGGCACCGGGGAGCTGTTTTTT. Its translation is CASSLHGTGELFF.

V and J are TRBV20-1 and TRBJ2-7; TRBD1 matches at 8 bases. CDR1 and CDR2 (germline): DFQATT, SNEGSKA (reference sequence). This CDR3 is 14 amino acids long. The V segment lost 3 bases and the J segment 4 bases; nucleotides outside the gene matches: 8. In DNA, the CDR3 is TGCAGTGCTAGTTCCGGGCAGGGGGCGTACGAGCAGTACTTC. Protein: CSASSGQGAYEQYF.

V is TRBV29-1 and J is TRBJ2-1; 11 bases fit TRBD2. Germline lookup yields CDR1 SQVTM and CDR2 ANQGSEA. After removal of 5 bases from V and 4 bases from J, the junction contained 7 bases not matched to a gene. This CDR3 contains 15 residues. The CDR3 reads CSVTVLAGEYNEQFF. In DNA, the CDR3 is TGCAGCGTTACCGTACTAGCGGGGGAGTACAATGAGCAGTTCTTC.

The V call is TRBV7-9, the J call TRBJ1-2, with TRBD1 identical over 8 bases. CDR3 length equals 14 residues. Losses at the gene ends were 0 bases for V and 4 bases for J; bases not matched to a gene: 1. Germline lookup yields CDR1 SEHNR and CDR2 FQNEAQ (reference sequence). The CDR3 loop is CASSLAGTGYGYTF. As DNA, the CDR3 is TGTGCCAGCAGCTTAGCGGGGACAGGCTATGGCTACACCTTC.

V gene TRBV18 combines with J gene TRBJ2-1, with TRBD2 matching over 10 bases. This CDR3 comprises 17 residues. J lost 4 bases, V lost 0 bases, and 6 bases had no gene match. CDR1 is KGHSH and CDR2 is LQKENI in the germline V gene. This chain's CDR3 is CASSPPNRLAGYNEQFF. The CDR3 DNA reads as TGTGCCAGCTCACCACCGAATAGACTAGCGGGTTACAATGAGCAGTTCTTC.

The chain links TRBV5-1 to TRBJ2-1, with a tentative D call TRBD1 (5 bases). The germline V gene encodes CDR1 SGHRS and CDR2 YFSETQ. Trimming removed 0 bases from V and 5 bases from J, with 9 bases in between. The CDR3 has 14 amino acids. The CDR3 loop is CASSLGQGDNEQFF. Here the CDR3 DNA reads TGCGCCAGCAGCTTGGGGCAGGGCGACAATGAGCAGTTCTTC.

CDR3 sequence reads: CASSYLNQPQHF. The CDR3 DNA sequence: TGTGCCAGCAGTTACCTCAATCAGCCCCAGCATTTT. This chain connects TRBV6-5 to TRBJ1-5, with D unresolved. V was pared by 2 bases and J by 3 bases, with 2 bases between. The germline V gene has CDR1 MNHEY and CDR2 SVGAGI. The CDR3 contains 12 residues.

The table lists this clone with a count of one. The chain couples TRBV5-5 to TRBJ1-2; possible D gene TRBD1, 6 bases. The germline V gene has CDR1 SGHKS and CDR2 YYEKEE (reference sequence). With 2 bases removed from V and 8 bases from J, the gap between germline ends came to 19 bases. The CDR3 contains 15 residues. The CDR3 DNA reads TGTGCCAGCAGCTTATTTCTACAGGGAGATGGGGGCTACACCTTC. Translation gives CASSLFLQGDGGYTF. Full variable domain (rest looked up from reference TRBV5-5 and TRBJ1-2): DAGVTQSPTHLIKTRGQQVTLRCSPISGHKSVSWYQQVLGQGPQFIFQYYEKEERGRGNFPDRFSARQFPNYSSELNVNALLLGDSALYLCASSLFLQGDGGYTFGSGTRLTVV.

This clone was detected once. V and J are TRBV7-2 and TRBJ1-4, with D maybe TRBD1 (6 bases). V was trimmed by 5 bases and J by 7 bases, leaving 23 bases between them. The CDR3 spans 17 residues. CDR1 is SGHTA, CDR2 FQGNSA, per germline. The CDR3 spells CASSGSTGSLLGEKLFF. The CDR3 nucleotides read TGTGCCAGCAGCGGATCTACAGGGTCGCTGTTAGGTGAAAAACTGTTTTTT.

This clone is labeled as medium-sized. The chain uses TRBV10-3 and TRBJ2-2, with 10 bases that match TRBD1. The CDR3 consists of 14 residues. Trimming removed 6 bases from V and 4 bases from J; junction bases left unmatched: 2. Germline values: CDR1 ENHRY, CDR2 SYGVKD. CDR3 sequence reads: CAIRRQGATGELFF. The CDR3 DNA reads TGTGCCATCAGAAGACAGGGGGCCACCGGGGAGCTGTTTTTT.

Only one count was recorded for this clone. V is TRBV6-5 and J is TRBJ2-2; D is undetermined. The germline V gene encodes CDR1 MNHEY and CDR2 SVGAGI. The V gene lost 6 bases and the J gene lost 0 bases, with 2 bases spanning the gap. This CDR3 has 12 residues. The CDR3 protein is CASSSNTGELFF. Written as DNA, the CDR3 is TGTGCCAGCAGCTCGAACACCGGGGAGCTGTTTTTT.

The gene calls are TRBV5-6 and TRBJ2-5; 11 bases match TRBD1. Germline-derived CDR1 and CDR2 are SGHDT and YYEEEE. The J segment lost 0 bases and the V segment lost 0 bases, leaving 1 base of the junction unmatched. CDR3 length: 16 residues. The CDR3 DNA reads TGTGCCAGCAGCTTGGGGGACAGGGGGAACCAAGAGACCCAGTACTTC. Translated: CASSLGDRGNQETQYF.

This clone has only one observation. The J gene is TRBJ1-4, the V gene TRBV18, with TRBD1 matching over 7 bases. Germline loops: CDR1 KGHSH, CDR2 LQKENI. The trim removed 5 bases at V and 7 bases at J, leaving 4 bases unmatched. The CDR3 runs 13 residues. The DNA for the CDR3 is TGTGCCAGCTCAAGGCCAGGGGGTGAAAAACTGTTTTTT. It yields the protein CASSRPGGEKLFF. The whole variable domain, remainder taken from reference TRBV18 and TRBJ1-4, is NAGVMQNPRHLVRRRGQEARLRCSPMKGHSHVYWYRQLPEEGLKFMVYLQKENIIDESGMPKERFSAEFPKEGPSILRIQQVVRGDSAAYFCASSRPGGEKLFFGSGTQLSVL.

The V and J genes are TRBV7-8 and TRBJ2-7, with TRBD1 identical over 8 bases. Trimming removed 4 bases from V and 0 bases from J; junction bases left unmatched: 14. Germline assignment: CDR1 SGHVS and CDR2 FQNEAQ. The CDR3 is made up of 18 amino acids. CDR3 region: CASSWGNPWTGSSYEQYF. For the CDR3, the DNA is TGTGCCAGCAGCTGGGGTAATCCTTGGACAGGGAGCTCCTACGAGCAGTACTTC.

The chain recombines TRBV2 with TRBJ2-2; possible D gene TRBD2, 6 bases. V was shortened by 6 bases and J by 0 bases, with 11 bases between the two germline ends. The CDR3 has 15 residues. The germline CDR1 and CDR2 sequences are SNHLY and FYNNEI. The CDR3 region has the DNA TGTGCCAGCAGCTCCCGACTAGCGAACACCGGGGAGCTGTTTTTT. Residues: CASSSRLANTGELFF.

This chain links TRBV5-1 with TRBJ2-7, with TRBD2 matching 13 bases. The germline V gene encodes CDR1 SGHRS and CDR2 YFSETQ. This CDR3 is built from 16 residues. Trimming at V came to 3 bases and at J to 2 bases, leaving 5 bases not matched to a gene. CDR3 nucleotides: TGCGCCAGCAGCTCCCCGGGACTAGCGGGAACCTACGAGCAGTACTTC. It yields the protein CASSSPGLAGTYEQYF.

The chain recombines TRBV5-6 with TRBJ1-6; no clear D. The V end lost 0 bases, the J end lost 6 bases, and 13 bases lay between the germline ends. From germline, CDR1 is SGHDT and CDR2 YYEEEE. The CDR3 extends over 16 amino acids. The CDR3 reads CASSLGAGYVNSPLHF. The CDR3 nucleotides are TGTGCCAGCAGCTTGGGGGCGGGATATGTTAATTCACCCCTCCACTTT.

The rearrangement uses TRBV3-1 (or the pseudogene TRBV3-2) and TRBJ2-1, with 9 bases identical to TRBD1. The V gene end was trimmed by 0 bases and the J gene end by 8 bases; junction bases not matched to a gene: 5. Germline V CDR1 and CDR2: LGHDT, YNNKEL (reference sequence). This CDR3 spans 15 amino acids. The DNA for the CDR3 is TGTGCCAGCAGCCAAGATACGGACAGGGGCCATGAGCAGTTCTTC. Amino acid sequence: CASSQDTDRGHEQFF.

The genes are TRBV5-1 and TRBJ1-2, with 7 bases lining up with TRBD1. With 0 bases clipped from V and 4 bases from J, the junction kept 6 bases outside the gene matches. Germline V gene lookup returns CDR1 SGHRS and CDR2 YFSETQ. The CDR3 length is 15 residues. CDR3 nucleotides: TGCGCCAGCAGCTTGGGACAGGGCAGCGGCTATGGCTACACCTTC. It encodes CASSLGQGSGYGYTF.

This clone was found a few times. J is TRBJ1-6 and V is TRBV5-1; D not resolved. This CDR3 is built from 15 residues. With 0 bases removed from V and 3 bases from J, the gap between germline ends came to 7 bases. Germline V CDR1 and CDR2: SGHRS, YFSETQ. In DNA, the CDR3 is TGCGCCAGCAGCTTGGATCAGATCTATAATTCACCCCTCCACTTT. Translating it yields CASSLDQIYNSPLHF.

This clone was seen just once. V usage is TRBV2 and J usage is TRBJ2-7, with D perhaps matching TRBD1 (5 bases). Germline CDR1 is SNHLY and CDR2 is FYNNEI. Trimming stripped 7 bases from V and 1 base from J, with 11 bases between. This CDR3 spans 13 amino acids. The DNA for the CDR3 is TGTGCCAGCAATCCTACAGGATCCTACGAGCAGTACTTC. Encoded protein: CASNPTGSYEQYF.

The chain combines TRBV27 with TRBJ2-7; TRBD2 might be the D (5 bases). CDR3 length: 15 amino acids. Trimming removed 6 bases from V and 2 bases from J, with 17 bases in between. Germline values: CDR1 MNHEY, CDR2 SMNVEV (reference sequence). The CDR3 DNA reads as TGTGCCAGCAGCCGATCCGGGGTTGGTACCTACGAGCAGTACTTC. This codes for CASSRSGVGTYEQYF.

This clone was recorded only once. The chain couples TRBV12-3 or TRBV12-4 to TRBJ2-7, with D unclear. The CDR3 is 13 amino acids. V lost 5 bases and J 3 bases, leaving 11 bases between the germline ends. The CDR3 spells CASSPGPGYEQYF. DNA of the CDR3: TGTGCCAGCAGTCCGGGTCCCGGCTACGAGCAGTACTTC.

The CDR3 is CASSTAASGNTIYF. The CDR3 DNA is TGTGCCAGCAGTACGGCAGCGTCTGGAAACACCATATATTTT. The chain has TRBV7-9 and TRBJ1-3; D call uncertain. The CDR3 spans 14 residues. The V end was cut by 6 bases, the J end by 1 base, with 10 bases between. CDR1 and CDR2 from the germline V gene are SEHNR and FQNEAQ (reference sequence).

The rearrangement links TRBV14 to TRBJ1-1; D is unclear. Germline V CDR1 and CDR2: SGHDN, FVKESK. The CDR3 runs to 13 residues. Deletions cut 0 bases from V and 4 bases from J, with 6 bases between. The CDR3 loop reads CASSQEASTEAFF. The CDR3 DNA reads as TGTGCCAGCAGCCAAGAGGCCAGCACTGAAGCTTTCTTT.

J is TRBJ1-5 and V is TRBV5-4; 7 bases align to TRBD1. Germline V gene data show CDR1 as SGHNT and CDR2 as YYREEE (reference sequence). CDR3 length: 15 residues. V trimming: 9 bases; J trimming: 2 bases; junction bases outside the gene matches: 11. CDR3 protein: CANHRGRSGNQPQHF. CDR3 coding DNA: TGTGCCAACCACAGGGGAAGGTCGGGCAATCAGCCCCAGCATTTT.

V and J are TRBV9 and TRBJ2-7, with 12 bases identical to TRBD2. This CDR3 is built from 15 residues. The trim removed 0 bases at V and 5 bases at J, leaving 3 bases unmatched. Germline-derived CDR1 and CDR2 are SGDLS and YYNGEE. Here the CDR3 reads CASSVASGGGHEQYF. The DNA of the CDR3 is TGTGCCAGCAGCGTAGCTAGCGGGGGGGGCCACGAGCAGTACTTC.

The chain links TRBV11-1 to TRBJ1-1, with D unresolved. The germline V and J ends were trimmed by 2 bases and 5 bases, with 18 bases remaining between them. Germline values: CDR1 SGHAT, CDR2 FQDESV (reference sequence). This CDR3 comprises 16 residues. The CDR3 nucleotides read TGTGCCAGCAGCTTAATGAGCGACGCCTCGGGGACTGAAGCTTTCTTT. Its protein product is CASSLMSDASGTEAFF.

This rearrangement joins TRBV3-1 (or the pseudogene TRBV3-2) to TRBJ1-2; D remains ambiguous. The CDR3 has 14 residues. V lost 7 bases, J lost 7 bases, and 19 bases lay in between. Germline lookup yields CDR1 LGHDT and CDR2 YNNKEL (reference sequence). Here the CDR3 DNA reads TGTGCCAGCAAATCCGGGGAAATTGAGGGTGGCTACACCTTC. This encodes CASKSGEIEGGYTF.

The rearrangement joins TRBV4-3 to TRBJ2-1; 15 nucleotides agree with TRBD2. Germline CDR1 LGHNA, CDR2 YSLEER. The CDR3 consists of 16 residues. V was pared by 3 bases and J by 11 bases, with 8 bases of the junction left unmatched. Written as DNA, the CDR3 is TGCGCCAGCAGCCAGGAACCGGGACTAGCGGGAGGCCAGCAGTTCTTC. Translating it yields CASSQEPGLAGGQQFF.